This entry lists 21 T cell receptor beta chains sequenced from one sample in a study of cytomegalovirus exposure and HLA in healthy donors. PCR involved 60 Vbeta and 13 Jbeta primers. The assay was immunoSEQ multiplex PCR, and TCRdb's table has in-frame clones only and misses some. Here the sample spans 200,000 or so clones, 78% being singletons. Sequencing was done on a sample of PBMCs. These receptors all come from a woman aged 25 to 45 in good health and CMV-seropositive.

J is TRBJ2-4 and V is TRBV7-6; 9 bases are shared with TRBD2. Germline values: CDR1 SGHVS, CDR2 FNYEAQ. CDR3 length: 14 amino acids. Losses at the gene ends were 4 bases for V and 10 bases for J; bases not matched to a gene: 8. DNA of the CDR3: TGTGCCAGCAGCTATTTAGCGGGAGCCCGAATTCAGTACTTC. Amino acids: CASSYLAGARIQYF.

Only one count was recorded for this clone. The chain joins TRBV5-6 to TRBJ2-3; D is uncertain. CDR3 length: 14 residues. Germline loops: CDR1 SGHDT, CDR2 YYEEEE. The V and J ends lost 0 bases and 2 bases respectively, with 7 bases between them. The CDR3 DNA reads TGTGCCAGCAGCTTGGGGGCGTCCACAGATACGCAGTATTTT. This codes for CASSLGASTDTQYF.

This clone was seen a handful of times. The rearrangement links TRBV29-1 to TRBJ2-7; D is uncertain. The CDR3 runs 12 residues. Between the trimmed V and J ends, which lost 1 base and 8 bases, there was a span of 12 bases. CDR1 is SQVTM, CDR2 ANQGSEA, per germline. The CDR3 protein is CSVEGAGVKQYF. CDR3 in DNA: TGCAGCGTTGAAGGGGCCGGTGTAAAGCAGTACTTC.

This clone was counted once. V usage is TRBV27 and J usage is TRBJ1-5; TRBD1 aligns across 8 bases. CDR1 MNHEY and CDR2 SMNVEV come from the germline V gene (reference sequence). The CDR3 extends over 12 amino acids. The junction had 2 bases not matched to a gene; V was cut back by 9 bases and J by 4 bases. CDR3 protein: CARRQGNQPQHF. DNA of the CDR3: TGTGCCAGGCGACAGGGGAATCAGCCCCAGCATTTT.

The gene calls are TRBV10-2 and TRBJ2-7; 12 bases match TRBD2. After removal of 6 bases from V and 3 bases from J, the junction contained 6 bases not matched to a gene. The CDR3 is 15 amino acids. In germline, CDR1 is WSHSY, CDR2 SAAADI. CDR3 protein: CASSTSGRFFYEQYF. The CDR3 DNA reads as TGCGCCAGCAGCACTAGCGGGAGGTTTTTCTACGAGCAGTACTTC.

The CDR3 loop reads CASSLIEEGTGELFF. Written as DNA, the CDR3 is TGTGCCAGCAGTTTGATTGAGGAGGGGACCGGGGAGCTGTTTTTT. The rearrangement joins TRBV28 to TRBJ2-2, with D perhaps TRBD2 (6 bases). The V end lost 3 bases, the J end lost 5 bases, and 13 bases lay between the germline ends. This CDR3 is built from 15 residues. Germline-derived CDR1 and CDR2 are MDHEN and SYDVKM.

The chain combines TRBV4-1 with TRBJ2-1; 10 positions match TRBD2. CDR1 is MGHRA, CDR2 YSYEKL, per germline. There are 15 residues in the CDR3. With 1 base clipped from V and 15 bases from J, the junction kept 12 bases outside the gene matches. The CDR3, as DNA: TGCGCCAGCAGCCAAGTTCTAGCGGGAGTCCCCTCCCTGTTCTTC. As protein: CASSQVLAGVPSLFF.

V usage is TRBV5-1 and J usage is TRBJ2-7; D call uncertain. Trimming took 4 bases from V and 6 from J, leaving 20 bases between them. The germline V gene encodes CDR1 SGHRS and CDR2 YFSETQ. There are 15 residues in the CDR3. Written as DNA, the CDR3 is TGCGCCAGCAGCCCCCGGCAGGTCCCCGAGAGCGAGCAGTACTTC. This translates into CASSPRQVPESEQYF.

The V gene is TRBV7-3, the J gene TRBJ2-3, with 7 bases fitting TRBD2. Germline V gene sequence: CDR1 SGHTA, CDR2 FQGTGA. J gave up 3 bases and V 3 bases, and 0 bases lay outside the gene matches. This CDR3 comprises 13 residues. The CDR3 sequence is CASSLGGTDTQYF. For the CDR3, the DNA is TGTGCCAGCAGCTTGGGGGGGACAGATACGCAGTATTTT.

The chain is built from TRBV6-1 and TRBJ2-7, with D possibly matching TRBD1 (5 bases). The CDR3 loop spans 14 amino acids. Trimming pared 2 bases from V and 0 bases from J, leaving 8 bases between. The germline V gene has CDR1 MNHNS and CDR2 SASEGT. CDR3: CASSEIDSSYEQYF. In DNA, the CDR3 is TGTGCCAGCAGTGAAATCGACAGCTCCTACGAGCAGTACTTC.

J is TRBJ1-1 and V is TRBV11-2; D remains ambiguous. The CDR3 is 12 residues long. Per the germline V gene, CDR1 is SGHAT and CDR2 is FQNNGV. Trimming left V 2 bases short and J 4 bases short, with 5 bases between. CDR3 residues: CASSLIGTEAFF. The CDR3 DNA reads as TGTGCCAGCAGCTTAATCGGCACTGAAGCTTTCTTT.

This chain uses TRBV5-4 with TRBJ2-3; the D gene is possibly TRBD2 (6 bases). CDR3 size: 16 residues. The V and J ends lost 0 bases and 2 bases respectively, with 13 bases between them. Per the germline V gene, CDR1 is SGHNT and CDR2 is YYREEE (reference sequence). The CDR3 here is CASSLVTSSYTDTQYF. Written as DNA, the CDR3 is TGTGCCAGCAGCTTGGTCACTAGCAGTTACACAGATACGCAGTATTTT.

The chain carries TRBV10-3 and TRBJ2-6; D unresolved. This CDR3 region has 16 residues. Germline V gene lookup returns CDR1 ENHRY and CDR2 SYGVKD. V lost 6 bases and J lost 0, with 12 bases in between. DNA of the CDR3: TGTGCCATCAGCCCGGGTCCTAACTCTGGGGCCAACGTCCTGACTTTC. Translation gives CAISPGPNSGANVLTF.

On this clone itself: The junction differs from germline at one of its ends, possibly a read error. This chain links TRBV10-3 with TRBJ2-1; D is unclear. The CDR3 contains 13 residues. CDR1 and CDR2 from the germline V gene are ENHRY and SYGVKD. The CDR3 sequence: CAISERQNNEQLF. The CDR3 DNA reads as TGTGCCATCAGTGAGCGACAAAACAATGAGCAGCTCTTC.

This clone was detected only a few times. This chain connects TRBV11-1 to TRBJ2-7; 8 bases match TRBD2. CDR3 size: 14 residues. The V segment lost 7 bases and the J segment 5 bases; nucleotides outside the gene matches: 10. Germline V CDR1 and CDR2: SGHAT, FQDESV (reference sequence). This chain's CDR3 is CASTPGGQQDEQYF. The CDR3 bases are TGTGCCAGCACCCCGGGAGGGCAGCAGGACGAGCAGTACTTC.

The chain carries TRBV27 and TRBJ2-1; D is possibly TRBD2 (6 bases). Trimming stripped 10 bases from V and 8 bases from J, with 24 bases between. The germline CDR1 and CDR2 sequences are MNHEY and SMNVEV (reference sequence). This CDR3 is built from 15 residues. CDR3: CATRFRASEGHEQFF. The CDR3 DNA reads TGTGCCACCAGGTTTAGGGCTAGCGAGGGCCATGAGCAGTTCTTC.

This clone came up a few times. This chain joins TRBV19 and TRBJ1-3; D gene ambiguous. Germline V gene sequence: CDR1 LNHDA, CDR2 SQIVND (reference sequence). V was shortened by 3 bases and J by 2 bases, with 8 bases between the two germline ends. The CDR3 is 14 amino acids. The CDR3 sequence: CASSMKRAGNTIYF. CDR3 coding DNA: TGTGCCAGTAGTATGAAACGGGCTGGAAACACCATATATTTT.

This chain connects TRBV5-4 to TRBJ1-6; unclear D gene. Germline V CDR1 and CDR2: SGHNT, YYREEE (reference sequence). Trimming removed 0 bases from V and 8 bases from J, with 9 bases in between. The CDR3 covers 14 residues. The CDR3 DNA reads as TGTGCCAGCAGCTTGGAGTCGAGGGATTCACCCCTCCACTTT. It specifies CASSLESRDSPLHF.

V gene TRBV18 combines with J gene TRBJ1-3; 11 bases match TRBD1. Germline V gives CDR1 KGHSH, CDR2 LQKENI. Trimming cost V 6 bases and J 2 bases; bases outside gene matches: 9. This CDR3 region has 17 residues. The DNA for the CDR3 is TGTGCCAGCTCCGACAATGGACAGGGGGCGCCTGGAAACACCATATATTTT. It yields the protein CASSDNGQGAPGNTIYF. The complete variable domain, with remaining parts taken from reference TRBV18 and TRBJ1-3, reads NAGVMQNPRHLVRRRGQEARLRCSPMKGHSHVYWYRQLPEEGLKFMVYLQKENIIDESGMPKERFSAEFPKEGPSILRIQQVVRGDSAAYFCASSDNGQGAPGNTIYFGEGSWLTVV.

The chain combines TRBV6-1 with TRBJ1-2, with D unclear. Trimming took off 7 bases at V and 3 bases at J, with 18 bases between the two ends. The germline CDR1 and CDR2 sequences are MNHNS and SASEGT. The CDR3 spans 15 residues. The CDR3 nucleotides are TGTGCCAGCACCCAAGGAGGGTCGATGTACTATGGCTACACCTTC. As protein: CASTQGGSMYYGYTF.

The CDR3 loop is CASGTIGDSSYEQYF. The CDR3 region has the DNA TGTGCCAGCGGGACAATTGGGGACAGCTCCTACGAGCAGTACTTC. J is TRBJ2-7 and V is TRBV6-6, with 7 bases matching TRBD1. Germline lookup yields CDR1 MNHNY and CDR2 SVGAGI (reference sequence). The ends lost 8 bases at V and 0 bases at J; junction bases unmatched: 10. The CDR3 has 15 amino acids.